This T cell receptor beta chain was identified during a study of cytomegalovirus exposure and HLA in healthy donors. Overall study results and limits: In a later analysis, HLA-associated TCR beta chains were more clonally expanded than equally common others. Per published reports, the classifier diagnosed cytomegalovirus status with high specificity and sensitivity. Cytomegalovirus-associated status was assigned to fewer than 200 TCR beta chains.

Concerning this clone itself: Its target is not known.

The study ran its PCR with 60 Vbeta and 13 Jbeta primers. The table came from immunoSEQ multiplex PCR; TCRdb's copy has only in-frame clones and leaves some out. In the table there are 200,000 to 250,000 clones, approximately 78% of which are singletons. The sequenced sample consisted of PBMCs. The sequence came from a man in his thirties or forties in good health and CMV-seronegative.

CDR3 sequence: CASSQGLVTGSREKLFF. Here the CDR3 DNA reads TGCGCCAGCAGCCAAGGTCTGGTGACAGGGTCAAGGGAAAAACTGTTTTTT. This chain connects TRBV4-1 to TRBJ1-4; 7 nucleotides agree with TRBD1. The CDR3 length is 17 residues. CDR1 is MGHRA, CDR2 YSYEKL, per germline. Trimming took 1 base from V and 8 from J; bases not matched to a gene: 13.